The T cell receptor (beta chain) under discussion was sequenced for a study of immune cell composition in non-small cell lung cancer (dated by TCRdb to between 2016 and 2019). About the investigation overall: To assign histologic subtype, which was mostly lung adenocarcinoma or squamous cell carcinoma, H&E was combined with p63, CK5, Napsin A and TTF-1 immunohistochemistry. Supplementary cohort #1 consisted of some eleven lung adenocarcinoma cases with paired tumour/lung TCR-beta sequencing and with TIL populations generated to assess tumour reactivity. Using Adaptive Biotechnologies, the researchers ran TCR-beta sequencing on approximately 37 paired NSCLC tumour and non-adjacent lung specimens, along with about two dozen tumour-only specimens. A handful of tumour specimens that had TCR-beta data belonged to rare histological subtypes and were left out of the subtype comparisons. Study-wide findings and limitations: Nearly half of NSCLC cases had tumour-associated clones >0.5%, with about 71% of squamous carcinomas showing such clones compared with more than 25% of adenocarcinomas. The reactivity cohort contained only 10 or so cases, and the tumour-reactive clones were not shown to have sequences in common with the dominant in vivo tumour-associated clones. Smoking pack-years did not significantly correlate with tumour TCR-beta clonality. Across under 12 adenocarcinoma cases, TIL tumour reactivity correlated strongly with maximal tumour-associated clone frequency but not with overall clonality.

On this clone: No antigen is known for it. Base qualities are not recorded, but no much larger clone differs from it by a single base.

Non-adjacent lung tissue from the same patient, taken as far from the tumour as possible and at least 3 cm away, was used for the normal lung samples. Genomic DNA was isolated with the QIAamp DNA kit from frozen aliquots of single-cell suspensions that had not been sorted. Tissues arrived within 2 hours of resection and were immediately processed into single-cell suspensions. Tissue was broken up mechanically, digested enzymatically with DNase I, collagenase I and hyaluronidase for approximately 30 minutes at 37 degrees C, and then filtered and RBC-lysed. A two-step multiplex PCR was used to amplify TCR-beta CDR3 regions from genomic DNA, and Illumina-compatible adaptors were added in the second step. TCR-beta immunosequencing was performed on an Illumina platform as a commercial immunoSEQ service. In the source study's methods: Two measures summarised the repertoires: productive clonality, and Top 10 Clones, meaning the percentage of T-cell templates coming from the ten most frequent sequences. Productive clonality had a range of 0 to 1, where 1 means a monoclonal population. Sequences comprising at least 0.1% of tumour T-cell templates but absent from matched non-adjacent lung were defined as tumour-associated clones and were identified via log10 scatter plots. Student's t-tests were used for two-group comparisons, ANOVA was used for stages, and linear regression was used for relationships, with analyses conducted in GraphPad Prism7 and R. Held by TCRdb, this immuneACCESS table contains in-frame sequences only and omits some clones. Under half of the omission traces to an unresolved V gene where checked; the cause of the rest is unknown. V, J and clone size were drawn from that table, and D and trimming were deduced from the DNA. This sample has approximately 1,500 clones in its table, and about 66% of those were observed once. Nearly 30% of the sample comes from the top ten.

The V end gives up 0 bases and the J end 5 bases, leaving 5 bases in the junction not matched to a gene. Counted from cysteine to phenylalanine, this CDR3 has 15 amino acids. Of the read, only the CDR3 DNA is kept; its 45 bases are in frame from base 1. The germline V gene (reference sequence) gives CDR1 as LNHNV and CDR2 as YYDKDF. The receptor chain draws on TRBV15 and TRBJ2-5, with 8 junctional bases fitting TRBD1. This receptor was identified in a human donor with non-small cell lung cancer. The source material was non-adjacent lung tissue. The CDR3 amino acid sequence is: CATSRDLDREETQYF. The sequenced DNA is TGTGCCACCAGCAGAGACCTGGACAGGGAGGAGACCCAGTACTTC.